One sample yielded the 25 T cell receptor beta chains listed below, sequenced in a study of blood T cell repertoires in COVID-19. Generated by immunoSEQ multiplex PCR, the TCRdb table keeps only in-frame clones and is missing some. The table includes around 170,000 clones, around 83% detected once. The sample comprised peripheral blood. These TCRs come from a human donor in a cohort sampled during active COVID-19.

The chain combines TRBV28 with TRBJ2-7; no reliable D call. V shed 5 bases and J shed 3 bases, with 20 bases lying between them. Germline CDR1 and CDR2: MDHEN and SYDVKM. The CDR3 is 16 residues long. CDR3 sequence (DNA): TGTGCCAGCAGTCTCCCCTCCGGGTCGCCTCTCTACGAGCAGTACTTC. This translates into CASSLPSGSPLYEQYF.

This chain connects TRBV28 to TRBJ2-7; 9 nucleotides line up with TRBD1. Germline trimming cut 6 bases from V and 0 bases from J; bases unmatched to any gene: 18. The CDR3 runs 19 residues. Germline V gene data show CDR1 as MDHEN and CDR2 as SYDVKM. The CDR3 region is CASSFIFGRATGGSYEQYF. CDR3 nucleotide sequence: TGTGCCAGCAGCTTCATTTTTGGTCGGGCGACAGGGGGCTCCTACGAGCAGTACTTC.

The rearrangement uses TRBV12-3 or TRBV12-4 and TRBJ2-7, with 7 bases fitting TRBD2. The junction had 7 bases not matched to a gene; V was cut back by 7 bases and J by 7 bases. This CDR3 spans 12 amino acids. CDR3 sequence (DNA): TGTGCCAGCATGAGGGAGGGTTGGGAGCAGTACTTC. Translating gives CASMREGWEQYF.

This clone was observed once. The CDR3 DNA is TGCGCCAGCAGCTTGGTGGGCAATTCACCCCTCCACTTT. Translating gives CASSLVGNSPLHF. J is TRBJ1-6 and V is TRBV5-1, with D unresolved. The germline V gene encodes CDR1 SGHRS and CDR2 YFSETQ. This CDR3 region has 13 residues. Trimming took off 0 bases at V and 7 bases at J, with 5 bases between the two ends.

The chain has TRBV4-2 and TRBJ2-7; maybe TRBD1 (5 bases). Trimming left V 3 bases short and J 1 base short, with 7 bases between. The CDR3 runs 13 residues. In germline, CDR1 is LGHNA, CDR2 YNFKEQ. The CDR3: CASSQDKSYEQYF. The CDR3 DNA is TGTGCCAGCAGCCAGGACAAGTCCTACGAGCAGTACTTC.

This sequence joins TRBV19 and TRBJ1-2; 9 bases are shared with TRBD1. The CDR3 totals 12 residues. Germline V gene data show CDR1 as LNHDA and CDR2 as SQIVND (reference sequence). The V gene end was trimmed by 6 bases and the J gene end by 7 bases; junction bases not matched to a gene: 3. Here the CDR3 DNA reads TGTGCCAGTAGCATACAGGGGGCTGGCTACACCTTC. It encodes CASSIQGAGYTF.

This rearrangement joins TRBV6-4 to TRBJ2-7; D call uncertain. V lost 2 bases, J lost 4 bases, and 3 bases lay in between. The CDR3 is 11 residues long. Germline V gene lookup returns CDR1 MRHNA and CDR2 SNTAGT. The CDR3 DNA reads as TGTGCCAGCAGTGACGCGTACGAGCAGTACTTC. The encoded protein is CASSDAYEQYF.

J is TRBJ2-1 and V is TRBV12-3 or TRBV12-4; possible D gene TRBD2, 5 bases. Trimming shortened V by 10 bases and J by 0 bases, and 10 bases separated the two germline ends. The CDR3 contains 13 residues. This CDR3 is CATGGPSYNEQFF. In nucleotides, the CDR3 is TGTGCCACAGGAGGCCCCTCCTACAATGAGCAGTTCTTC.

The J gene is TRBJ2-5, the V gene TRBV5-4; 8 bases line up with TRBD1. CDR3 size: 15 residues. Per germline, CDR1 SGHNT and CDR2 YYREEE (reference sequence). V shed 0 bases and J 5 bases; nucleotides not matched to a gene: 6. CDR3 nucleotide sequence: TGTGCCAGCAGCTTGGGGCAGGGGGCTAGGGAGACCCAGTACTTC. It specifies CASSLGQGARETQYF.

The chain carries TRBV4-1 and TRBJ2-7, with D perhaps matching TRBD1 (6 bases). The CDR3 spans 17 residues. Trimming stripped 4 bases from V and 5 bases from J, with 24 bases between. Per the germline V gene, CDR1 is MGHRA and CDR2 is YSYEKL. CDR3 sequence (DNA): TGCGCCAGCAGCCTGCAACCCGAAAGGGGGAGTCTCGACGAGCAGTACTTC. As protein: CASSLQPERGSLDEQYF.

The rearrangement uses TRBV6-2 or TRBV6-3 and TRBJ2-1; 9 nucleotides match TRBD2. The CDR3 is 17 residues long. The ends lost 6 bases at V and 8 bases at J; junction bases unmatched: 17. Germline-derived CDR1 and CDR2 are MNHEY and SVGEGT. CDR3 coding DNA: TGTGCCAGCAGCTCCCTGGGGGCCGCGGGAGGGATGTATGAGCAGTTCTTC. Translated, it gives CASSSLGAAGGMYEQFF.

This chain connects TRBV7-9 to TRBJ1-2, with 9 bases lining up with TRBD1. With 5 bases clipped from V and 2 bases from J, the junction kept 9 bases outside the gene matches. This CDR3 is 16 amino acids long. Germline CDR1 reads SEHNR; CDR2 reads FQNEAQ (reference sequence). This chain's CDR3 is CASSIPGTGSNYGYTF. As DNA, the CDR3 is TGTGCCAGCAGCATTCCCGGGACAGGGAGCAACTATGGCTACACCTTC.

V and J are TRBV5-5 and TRBJ2-5; tentative D call: TRBD1 (6 bases). The length of the CDR3 is 14 residues. Germline V lookup: CDR1 SGHKS, CDR2 YYEKEE (reference sequence). Trimming cost V 4 bases and J 4 bases, with 14 bases left between them. The CDR3 protein is CASSPLQGRETQYF. CDR3 bases: TGTGCCAGCAGCCCCCTGCAGGGGAGAGAGACCCAGTACTTC.

The rearrangement joins TRBV6-5 to TRBJ2-7; tentatively, D is TRBD2 (5 bases). The CDR3 covers 14 residues. The germline V and J ends were trimmed by 7 bases and 4 bases, with 17 bases remaining between them. CDR1 is MNHEY, CDR2 SVGAGI, per germline. The CDR3 spells CASTPGINLYEQYF. CDR3 sequence (DNA): TGTGCCAGCACCCCCGGGATAAACCTTTACGAGCAGTACTTC.

The chain links TRBV7-2 to TRBJ1-5; unclear D gene. This CDR3 region has 16 residues. Trimming removed 5 bases at V and 0 bases at J, with 14 bases between. The germline V gene has CDR1 SGHTA and CDR2 FQGNSA. CDR3 loop: CASSPGEGYSNQPQHF. CDR3 nucleotides: TGTGCCAGCAGCCCCGGGGAGGGCTATAGCAATCAGCCCCAGCATTTT.

This chain links TRBV29-1 with TRBJ2-7; D may be TRBD2 (5 bases). The CDR3 sequence is 14 residues long. Trimming shortened V by 4 bases and J by 6 bases, and 19 bases separated the two germline ends. The germline V gene encodes CDR1 SQVTM and CDR2 ANQGSEA. The CDR3 nucleotides read TGCAGCGTTGGGCCATCGGGGAGTCTTGGCGAGCAGTACTTC. It translates to CSVGPSGSLGEQYF.

V is TRBV3-1 (or the pseudogene TRBV3-2) and J is TRBJ2-1; TRBD2 aligns across 15 bases. This CDR3 spans 17 amino acids. Germline loops: CDR1 LGHDT, CDR2 YNNKEL (reference sequence). V lost 4 bases, J lost 5 bases, and 6 bases stayed unmatched. The DNA of the CDR3 is TGTGCCAGCAGCCCCCTTAGGACTAGCGGGAGGGACAATGAGCAGTTCTTC. It encodes CASSPLRTSGRDNEQFF.

The rearrangement links TRBV11-2 to TRBJ2-5, with TRBD2 identical over 9 bases. V lost 5 bases and J lost 5; bases outside the gene matches: 12. CDR3 length equals 16 residues. Germline CDR1 SGHAT, CDR2 FQNNGV. Written as DNA, the CDR3 is TGTGCCAGCAGCCAAGGGAATAGCGGGGGCCGGGAGACCCAGTACTTC. Amino acid sequence: CASSQGNSGGRETQYF. Based on the CDR3 plus reference TRBV11-2 and TRBJ2-5, the full variable domain is EAGVAQSPRYKIIEKRQSVAFWCNPISGHATLYWYQQILGQGPKLLIQFQNNGVVDDSQLPKDRFSAERLKGVDSTLKIQPAKLEDSAVYLCASSQGNSGGRETQYFGPGTRLLVL.

The chain links TRBV13 to TRBJ2-7; 10 nucleotides agree with TRBD1. The CDR3 has 16 amino acids. V lost 5 bases to trimming and J lost 7 bases; unmatched junction nucleotides: 14. Germline-derived CDR1 and CDR2 are PRHDT and FYEKMQ (reference sequence). The CDR3 DNA follows: TGTGCCAGCAGCCTTCTGGGAGGGACAGGGGCTCAAGAGCAGTACTTC. Protein sequence: CASSLLGGTGAQEQYF.

The chain employs TRBV10-3 and TRBJ2-3, with D perhaps matching TRBD2 (6 bases). This CDR3 region has 15 residues. V gave up 0 bases and J gave up 5 bases, with 12 bases separating them. The V gene's germline CDR1 is ENHRY and CDR2 SYGVKD. The DNA of the CDR3 is TGTGCCATCAGTGAGTCTGGTCTAGCGATAGATACGCAGTATTTT. Its translation: CAISESGLAIDTQYF.

The gene calls are TRBV20-1 and TRBJ2-1; D is unresolved. CDR3 length equals 11 residues. Germline V gene lookup returns CDR1 DFQATT and CDR2 SNEGSKA (reference sequence). V lost 8 bases, J lost 5 bases, and 10 bases lay in between. The chain's CDR3 is CSTMADNEQFF. The CDR3 DNA sequence: TGCAGTACCATGGCGGACAATGAGCAGTTCTTC.

The V and J genes are TRBV18 and TRBJ1-2, with D tentatively TRBD1 (6 bases). The CDR3 runs 15 residues. V gave up 3 bases and J gave up 3 bases, with 14 bases separating them. Germline V gene data show CDR1 as KGHSH and CDR2 as LQKENI. DNA for the CDR3: TGTGCCAGCTCACCTTTGGGCAGGGGCGACTATGGCTACACCTTC. This sequence encodes CASSPLGRGDYGYTF.

The chain carries TRBV7-2 and TRBJ2-1, with 7 nucleotides matching TRBD1. V gave up 3 bases and J gave up 1 base; unmatched junction bases: 3. CDR1 is SGHTA, CDR2 FQGNSA, per germline. The length of the CDR3 is 15 residues. The CDR3: CASSLWDSSYNEQFF. For the CDR3, the DNA is TGTGCCAGCAGCTTGTGGGACAGTTCCTACAATGAGCAGTTCTTC.

As DNA, the CDR3 is TGTGCCAGCAGCCTCCTAGGGGGTTCTAGCACAGATACGCAGTATTTT. It encodes CASSLLGGSSTDTQYF. The rearrangement joins TRBV7-3 to TRBJ2-3, with a possible D match to TRBD1 (6 bases). V lost 5 bases to trimming and J lost 0 bases, with 15 bases between them. The CDR3 covers 16 residues. CDR1 is SGHTA and CDR2 is FQGTGA in the germline V gene.

The gene calls are TRBV3-1 (or the pseudogene TRBV3-2) and TRBJ2-7, with a weak D call TRBD2 (6 bases). The CDR3 extends over 12 amino acids. Germline loops: CDR1 LGHDT, CDR2 YNNKEL (reference sequence). V lost 4 bases and J lost 2, with 6 bases in between. In DNA form, the CDR3 reads TGTGCCAGCAGCCGGGGGGCCTACGAGCAGTACTTC. Encoded protein: CASSRGAYEQYF.